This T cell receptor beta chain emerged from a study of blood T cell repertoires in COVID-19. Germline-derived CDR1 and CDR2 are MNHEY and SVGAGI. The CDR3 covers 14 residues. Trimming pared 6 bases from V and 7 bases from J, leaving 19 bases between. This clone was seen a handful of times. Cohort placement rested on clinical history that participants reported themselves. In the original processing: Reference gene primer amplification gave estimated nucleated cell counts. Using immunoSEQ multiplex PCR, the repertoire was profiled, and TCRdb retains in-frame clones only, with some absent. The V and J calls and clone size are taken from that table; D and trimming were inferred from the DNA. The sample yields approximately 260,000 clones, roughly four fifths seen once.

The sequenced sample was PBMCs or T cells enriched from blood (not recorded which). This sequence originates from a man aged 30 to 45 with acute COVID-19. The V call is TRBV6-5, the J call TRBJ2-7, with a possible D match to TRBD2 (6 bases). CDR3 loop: CASRGFRDSQEQYV. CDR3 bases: TGTGCCAGCAGAGGATTCCGGGACTCACAAGAGCAGTACGTC.